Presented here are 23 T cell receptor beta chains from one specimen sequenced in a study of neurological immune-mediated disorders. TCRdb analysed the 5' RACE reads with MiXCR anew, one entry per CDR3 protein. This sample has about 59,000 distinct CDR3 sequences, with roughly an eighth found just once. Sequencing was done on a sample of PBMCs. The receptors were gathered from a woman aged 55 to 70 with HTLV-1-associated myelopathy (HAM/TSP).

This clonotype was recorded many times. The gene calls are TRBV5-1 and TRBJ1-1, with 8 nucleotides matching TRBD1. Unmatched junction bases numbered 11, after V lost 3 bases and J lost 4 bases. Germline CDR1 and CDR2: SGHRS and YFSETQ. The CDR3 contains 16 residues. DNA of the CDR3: TGCGCCAGCAGCTACGTACAGGGGGTGGGGGGCACTGAAGCTTTCTTT. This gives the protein CASSYVQGVGGTEAFF.

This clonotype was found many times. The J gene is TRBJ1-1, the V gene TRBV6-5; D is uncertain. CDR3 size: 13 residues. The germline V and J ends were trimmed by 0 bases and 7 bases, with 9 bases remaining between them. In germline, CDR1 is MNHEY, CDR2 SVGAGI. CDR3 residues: CASSYSWGNEAFF. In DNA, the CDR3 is TGTGCCAGCAGTTACTCCTGGGGAAATGAAGCTTTCTTT.

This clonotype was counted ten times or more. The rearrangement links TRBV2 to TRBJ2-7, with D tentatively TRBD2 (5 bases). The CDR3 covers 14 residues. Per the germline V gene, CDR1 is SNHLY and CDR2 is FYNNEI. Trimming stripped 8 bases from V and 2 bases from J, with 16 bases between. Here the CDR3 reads CASLGVPYPYEQYF. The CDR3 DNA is TGTGCCAGCCTGGGAGTCCCCTATCCCTACGAGCAGTACTTC.

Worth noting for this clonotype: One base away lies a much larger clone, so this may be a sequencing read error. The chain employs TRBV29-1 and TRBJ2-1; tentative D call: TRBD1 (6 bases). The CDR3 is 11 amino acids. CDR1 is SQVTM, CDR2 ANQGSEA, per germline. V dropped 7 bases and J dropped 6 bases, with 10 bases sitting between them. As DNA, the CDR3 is TGCAGCGCCCTAGGGGGCAATGAGCAGTTCTTC. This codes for CSALGGNEQFF.

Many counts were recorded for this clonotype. The CDR3 coding sequence is TGTGCCAGCAGTTTGGAGGGGTCGGGCTACACCTTC. Translating gives CASSLEGSGYTF. The rearrangement links TRBV12-3 or TRBV12-4 to TRBJ1-2; maybe TRBD1 (5 bases). The V gene lost 3 bases and the J gene lost 8 bases, with 10 bases spanning the gap. The CDR3 covers 12 residues.

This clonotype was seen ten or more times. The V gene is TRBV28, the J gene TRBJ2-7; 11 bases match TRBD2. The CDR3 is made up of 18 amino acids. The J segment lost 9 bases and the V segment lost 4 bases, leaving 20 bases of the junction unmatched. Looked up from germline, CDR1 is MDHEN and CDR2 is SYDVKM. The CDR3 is CASSSSVTISGREVAQYF. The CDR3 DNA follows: TGTGCCAGCAGTTCCTCCGTAACTATTAGCGGGAGGGAAGTAGCGCAGTACTTC.

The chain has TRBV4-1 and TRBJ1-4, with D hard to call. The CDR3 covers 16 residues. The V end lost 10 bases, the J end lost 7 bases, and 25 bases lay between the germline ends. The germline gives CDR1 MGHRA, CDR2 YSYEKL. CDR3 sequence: CAIIQVPGPRPEKLFF. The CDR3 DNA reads TGCGCCATCATCCAGGTCCCTGGACCGAGGCCTGAAAAACTGTTTTTT.

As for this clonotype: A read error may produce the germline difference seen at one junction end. This CDR3 reads CASIPVTGKGEAFF. Written as DNA, the CDR3 is TGCGCAAGCATCCCGGTGACAGGGAAAGGTGAAGCTTTCTTT. The rearrangement links TRBV5-1 to TRBJ1-1; 7 bases are a match to TRBD1. The CDR3 is 14 residues long. Germline CDR1 is SGHRS and CDR2 is YFSETQ. Complete variable domain (other parts from reference TRBV5-1 and TRBJ1-1): KAGVTQTPRYLIKTRGQQVTLSCSPISGHRSVSWYQQTPGQGLQFLFEYFSETQRNKGNFPGRFSGRQFSNSRSEMNVSTLELGDSALYLCASIPVTGKGEAFFGQGTRLTVV.

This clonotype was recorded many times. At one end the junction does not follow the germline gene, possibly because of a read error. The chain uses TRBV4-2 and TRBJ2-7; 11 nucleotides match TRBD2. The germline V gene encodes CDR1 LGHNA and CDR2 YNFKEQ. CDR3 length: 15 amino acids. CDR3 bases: TGTGCCAGCAGCCAAGACTCTAGCGGGAGGACTGTTCGACACTTC. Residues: CASSQDSSGRTVRHF.

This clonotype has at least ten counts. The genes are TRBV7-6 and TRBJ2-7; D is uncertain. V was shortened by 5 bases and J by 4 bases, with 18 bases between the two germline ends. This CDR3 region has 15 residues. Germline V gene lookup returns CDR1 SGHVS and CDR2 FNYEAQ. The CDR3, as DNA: TGTGCCAGCAGCCCGTCGGTGGGGTTGGAGTACGAGCAGTACTTC. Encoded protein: CASSPSVGLEYEQYF.

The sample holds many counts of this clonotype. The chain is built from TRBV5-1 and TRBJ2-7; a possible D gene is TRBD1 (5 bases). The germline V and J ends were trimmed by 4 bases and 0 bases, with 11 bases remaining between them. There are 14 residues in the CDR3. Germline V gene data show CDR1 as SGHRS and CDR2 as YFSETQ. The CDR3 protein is CASSPGHGSYEQYF. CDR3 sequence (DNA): TGCGCCAGCAGCCCCGGACACGGCTCCTACGAGCAGTACTTC.

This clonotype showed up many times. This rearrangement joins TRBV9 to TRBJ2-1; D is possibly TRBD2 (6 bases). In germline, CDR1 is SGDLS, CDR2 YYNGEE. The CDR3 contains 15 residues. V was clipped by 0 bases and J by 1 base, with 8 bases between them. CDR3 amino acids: CASSVAGVSYNEQFF. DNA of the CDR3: TGTGCCAGCAGCGTAGCGGGAGTATCCTACAATGAGCAGTTCTTC.

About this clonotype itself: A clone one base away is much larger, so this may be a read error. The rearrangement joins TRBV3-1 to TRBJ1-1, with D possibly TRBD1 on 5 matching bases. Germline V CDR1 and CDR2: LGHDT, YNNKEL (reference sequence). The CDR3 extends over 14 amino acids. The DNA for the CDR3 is TGTGCCAGCAGCCAATTCCAGGGCGGAACTGAAGTTTTCTTT. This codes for CASSQFQGGTEVFF.

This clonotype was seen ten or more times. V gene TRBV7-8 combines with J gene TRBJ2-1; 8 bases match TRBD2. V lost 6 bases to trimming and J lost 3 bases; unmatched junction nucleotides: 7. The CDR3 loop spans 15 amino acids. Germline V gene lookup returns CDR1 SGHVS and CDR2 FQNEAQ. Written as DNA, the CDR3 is TGTGCCAGCAGTTCACGGGAGGGCCTCTACAATGAGCAGTTCTTC. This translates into CASSSREGLYNEQFF. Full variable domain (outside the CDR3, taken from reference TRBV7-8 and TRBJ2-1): GAGVSQSPRYKVAKRGQDVALRCDPISGHVSLFWYQQALGQGPEFLTYFQNEAQLDKSGLPSDRFFAERPEGSVSTLKIQRTQQEDSAVYLCASSSREGLYNEQFFGPGTRLTVL.

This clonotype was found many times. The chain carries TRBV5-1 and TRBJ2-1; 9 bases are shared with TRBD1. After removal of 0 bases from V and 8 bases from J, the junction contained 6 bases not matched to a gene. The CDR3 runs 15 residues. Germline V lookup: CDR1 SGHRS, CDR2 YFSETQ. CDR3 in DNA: TGCGCCAGCAGCTTGGCCGGGACAGGGTACGATGAGCAGTTCTTC. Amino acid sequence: CASSLAGTGYDEQFF.

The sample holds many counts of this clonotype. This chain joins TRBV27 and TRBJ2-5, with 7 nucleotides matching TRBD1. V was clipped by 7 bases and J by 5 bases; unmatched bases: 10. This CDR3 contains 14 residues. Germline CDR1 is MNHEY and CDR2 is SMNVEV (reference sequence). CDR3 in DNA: TGTGCCAGCATATTTACAGGGGCCAGGGAGACCCAGTACTTC. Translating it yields CASIFTGARETQYF.

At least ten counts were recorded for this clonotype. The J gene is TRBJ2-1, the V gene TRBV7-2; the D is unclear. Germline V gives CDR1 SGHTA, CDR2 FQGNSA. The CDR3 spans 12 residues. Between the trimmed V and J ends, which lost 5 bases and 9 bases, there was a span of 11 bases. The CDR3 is CASSPRRGEQFF. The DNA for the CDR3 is TGTGCCAGCAGCCCCCGTCGAGGTGAGCAGTTCTTC.

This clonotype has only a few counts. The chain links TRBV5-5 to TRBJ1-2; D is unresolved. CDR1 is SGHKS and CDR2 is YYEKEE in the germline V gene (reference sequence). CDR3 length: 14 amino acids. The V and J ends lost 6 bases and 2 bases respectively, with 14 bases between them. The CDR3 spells CASTLARENYGYTF. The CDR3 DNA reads TGTGCCAGCACCTTAGCTCGGGAAAACTATGGCTACACCTTC.

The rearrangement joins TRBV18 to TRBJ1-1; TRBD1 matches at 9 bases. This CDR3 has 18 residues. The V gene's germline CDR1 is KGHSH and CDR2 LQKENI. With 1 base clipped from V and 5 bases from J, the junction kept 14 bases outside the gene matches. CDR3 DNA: TGTGCCAGCTCACCACAGGGCGGGACAGGGATCACTAGGACTGAAGCTTTCTTT. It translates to CASSPQGGTGITRTEAFF.

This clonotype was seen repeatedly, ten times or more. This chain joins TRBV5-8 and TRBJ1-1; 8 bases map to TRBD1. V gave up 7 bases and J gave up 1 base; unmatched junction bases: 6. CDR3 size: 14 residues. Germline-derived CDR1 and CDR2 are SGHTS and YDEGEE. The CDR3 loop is CASCPGQENTEAFF. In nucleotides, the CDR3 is TGTGCCAGCTGTCCGGGACAGGAGAACACTGAAGCTTTCTTT.

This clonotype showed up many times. DNA of the CDR3: TGTGCCAGCAGCCCCCTGGGCAGCCCGGCCTACAATGAGCAGTTCTTC. Amino acids: CASSPLGSPAYNEQFF. This chain connects TRBV7-8 to TRBJ2-1; D is undetermined. The V gene's germline CDR1 is SGHVS and CDR2 FQNEAQ. Deletions cut 5 bases from V and 2 bases from J, with 16 bases between. This CDR3 has 16 residues. Combining the CDR3 with reference TRBV7-8 and TRBJ2-1 gives the whole variable domain GAGVSQSPRYKVAKRGQDVALRCDPISGHVSLFWYQQALGQGPEFLTYFQNEAQLDKSGLPSDRFFAERPEGSVSTLKIQRTQQEDSAVYLCASSPLGSPAYNEQFFGPGTRLTVL.

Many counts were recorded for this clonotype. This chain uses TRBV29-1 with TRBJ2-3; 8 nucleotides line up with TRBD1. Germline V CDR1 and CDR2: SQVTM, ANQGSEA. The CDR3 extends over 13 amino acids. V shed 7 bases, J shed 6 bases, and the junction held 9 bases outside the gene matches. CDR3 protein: CSARTGLVDTQYF. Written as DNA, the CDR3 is TGCAGCGCTAGGACAGGGCTCGTGGATACGCAGTATTTT.

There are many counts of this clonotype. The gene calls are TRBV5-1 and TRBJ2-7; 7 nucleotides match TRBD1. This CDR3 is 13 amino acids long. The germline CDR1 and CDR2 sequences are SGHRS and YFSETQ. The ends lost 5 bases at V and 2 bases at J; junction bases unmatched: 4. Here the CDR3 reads CASRRDSPYEQYF. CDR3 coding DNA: TGCGCCAGCAGAAGGGACAGCCCCTACGAGCAGTACTTC.